This T cell receptor beta chain was retrieved from a study of blood T cells in healthy people across ages. Study background: Template switching picked up about one barcoded beta molecule for each two T cells.

A second roughly 6 to 12 cycle PCR used barcoded and J-beta primers. One entry per CDR3 protein, called by TCRdb with MiXCR from the 5' RACE reads. The profile shows about 750,000 distinct CDR3 sequences, 53% of them singletons. Broader study findings: Age advanced and TCR beta diversity per million T cells fell, roughly linearly.

Each donor's blood draw was 7.5 to 10 milliliters of peripheral blood. This clonotype appeared once. Its specificity is unknown. Trimming took 5 bases from V and 0 from J; bases not matched to a gene: 11. CDR3 length: 18 residues. The germline CDR1 and CDR2 sequences are DFQATT and SNEGSKA (reference sequence). The sample comprised blood. The clonotype was recovered from an older man in good health. The chain employs TRBV20-1 and TRBJ2-3; 13 nucleotides align to TRBD2. CDR3 coding DNA: TGCAGTGCTCCCACGGGACTAGCGGGATGGTCTAGCACAGATACGCAGTATTTT. Translated: CSAPTGLAGWSSTDTQYF.